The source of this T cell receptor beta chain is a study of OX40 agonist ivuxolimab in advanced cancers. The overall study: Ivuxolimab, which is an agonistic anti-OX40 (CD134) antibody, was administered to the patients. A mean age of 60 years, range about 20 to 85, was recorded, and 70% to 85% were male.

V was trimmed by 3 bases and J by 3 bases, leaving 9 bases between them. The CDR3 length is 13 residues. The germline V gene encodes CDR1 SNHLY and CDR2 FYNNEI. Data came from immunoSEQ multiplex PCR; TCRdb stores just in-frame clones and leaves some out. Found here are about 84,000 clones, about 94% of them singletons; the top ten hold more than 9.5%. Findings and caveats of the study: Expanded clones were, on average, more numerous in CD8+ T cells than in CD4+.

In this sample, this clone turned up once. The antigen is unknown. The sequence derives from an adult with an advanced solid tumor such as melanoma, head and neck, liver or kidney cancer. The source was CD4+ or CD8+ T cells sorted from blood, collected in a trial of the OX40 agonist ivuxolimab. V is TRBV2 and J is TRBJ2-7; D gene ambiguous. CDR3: CASSEGRFYEQYF. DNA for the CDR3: TGTGCCAGCAGTGAGGGTAGGTTCTACGAGCAGTACTTC. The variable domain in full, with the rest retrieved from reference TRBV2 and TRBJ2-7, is EPEVTQTPSHQVTQMGQEVILRCVPISNHLYFYWYRQILGQKVEFLVSFYNNEISEKSEIFDDQFSVERPDGSNFTLKIRSTKLEDSAMYFCASSEGRFYEQYFGPGTRLTVT.